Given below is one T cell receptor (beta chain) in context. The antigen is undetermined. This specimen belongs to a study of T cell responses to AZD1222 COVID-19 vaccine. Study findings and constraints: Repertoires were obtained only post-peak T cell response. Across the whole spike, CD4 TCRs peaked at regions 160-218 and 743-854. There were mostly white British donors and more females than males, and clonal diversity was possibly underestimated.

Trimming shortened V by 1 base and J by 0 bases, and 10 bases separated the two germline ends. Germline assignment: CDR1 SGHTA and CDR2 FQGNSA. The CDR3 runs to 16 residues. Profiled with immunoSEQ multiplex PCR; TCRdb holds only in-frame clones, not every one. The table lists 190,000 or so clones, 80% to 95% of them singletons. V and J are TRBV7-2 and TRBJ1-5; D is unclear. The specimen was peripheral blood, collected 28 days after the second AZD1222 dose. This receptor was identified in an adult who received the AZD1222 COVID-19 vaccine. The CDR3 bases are TGTGCCAGCAGCTTAGTCGCGACCGATAGCAATCAGCCCCAGCATTTT. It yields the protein CASSLVATDSNQPQHF.